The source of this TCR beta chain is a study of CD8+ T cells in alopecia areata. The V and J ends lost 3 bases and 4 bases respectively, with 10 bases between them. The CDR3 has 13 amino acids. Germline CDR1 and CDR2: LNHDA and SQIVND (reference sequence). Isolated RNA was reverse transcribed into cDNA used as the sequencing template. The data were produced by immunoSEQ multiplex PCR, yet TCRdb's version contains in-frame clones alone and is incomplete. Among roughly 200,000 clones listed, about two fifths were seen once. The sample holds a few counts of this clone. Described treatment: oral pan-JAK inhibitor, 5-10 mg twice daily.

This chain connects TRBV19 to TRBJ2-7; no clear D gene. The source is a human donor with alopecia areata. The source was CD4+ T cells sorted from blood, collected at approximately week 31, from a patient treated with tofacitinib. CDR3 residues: CASSINQGYEQYF. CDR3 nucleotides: TGTGCCAGTAGTATTAATCAAGGGTACGAGCAGTACTTC.